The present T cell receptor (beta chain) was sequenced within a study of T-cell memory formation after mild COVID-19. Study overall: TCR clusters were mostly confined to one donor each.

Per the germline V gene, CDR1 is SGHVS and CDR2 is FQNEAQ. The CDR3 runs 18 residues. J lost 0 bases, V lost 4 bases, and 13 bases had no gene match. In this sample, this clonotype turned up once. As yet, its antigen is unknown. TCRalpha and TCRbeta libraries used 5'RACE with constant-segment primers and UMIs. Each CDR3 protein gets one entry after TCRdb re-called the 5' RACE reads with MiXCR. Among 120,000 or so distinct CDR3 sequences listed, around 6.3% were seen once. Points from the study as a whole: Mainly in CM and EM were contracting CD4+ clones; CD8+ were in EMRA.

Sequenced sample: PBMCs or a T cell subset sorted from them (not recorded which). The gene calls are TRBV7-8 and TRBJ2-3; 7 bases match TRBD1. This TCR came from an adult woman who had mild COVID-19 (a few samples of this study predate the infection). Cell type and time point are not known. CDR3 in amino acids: CASSSLRGQRVSTDTQYF. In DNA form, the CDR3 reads TGTGCCAGCAGCTCCCTCAGGGGACAGCGAGTTAGCACAGATACGCAGTATTTT.